The rows below give T cell receptor beta chains drawn from one sample of a study of T cell responses to AZD1222 COVID-19 vaccine. Sequencing was performed with immunoSEQ multiplex PCR; in TCRdb, only in-frame clones are kept and a portion is missing. The sample lists 120,000 or so clones, about 87% occurring once. Sequencing used peripheral blood, obtained 28 days after the second AZD1222 dose. The receptor set was obtained from an adult who received the AZD1222 COVID-19 vaccine. Both conserved end residues are part of each CDR3. The D gene is left open where the match is weak. Not all rows give a size; the values are once, few, many and, for expanded clones, a class.

>TRBV19|TRBJ1-2|NA|NA
TGTGCCAGTGCCCCAGGGACCGGTGGCTACACCTTC
CASAPGTGGYTF
>TRBV2|TRBJ2-4|NA|once
TGTGCCAGCATTTTATTAATTTTCGGGGCGCGGGGAAACATTCAGTACTTC
CASILLIFGARGNIQYF
>TRBV6-5|TRBJ1-1|NA|NA
TGTGCCAGCAGTTACTCGGTCACTGAAGCTTTCTTT
CASSYSVTEAFF
>TRBV25-1|TRBJ1-2|NA|NA
TGTGCCAGCAGTCCCCCAAGCGGGGTAGGTGGCTACACCTTC
CASSPPSGVGGYTF
>TRBV11-2|TRBJ2-1|TRBD1|NA
TGTGCCAGCAGCTTGGGACAGAGCTCCTACAATGAGCAGTTCTTC
CASSLGQSSYNEQFF
>TRBV14|TRBJ1-1|NA|NA
TGTGCCAGCAGCCAAGTGGGTCCGTCTGAAGCTTTCTTT
CASSQVGPSEAFF
>TRBV4-2|TRBJ1-5|TRBD1|NA
TGTGCCAGCAGCCAAGGTACGGGGGGACAGGGAGGGGGCAATCAGCCCCAGCATTTT
CASSQGTGGQGGGNQPQHF
>TRBV7-3|TRBJ2-3|TRBD2|NA
TGTGCCAGCAGCTCAACCGGGACTAGCGGGGGGAGCACAGATACGCAGTATTTT
CASSSTGTSGGSTDTQYF
>TRBV30|TRBJ2-2|NA|NA
TGCCCTGCTGAGTGCTACACCGGGGAGCTGTTTTTT
CPAECYTGELFF
>TRBV27|TRBJ2-1|NA|NA
TGTGCCAGCAGTACAGGAAGCTCCTACAATGAGCAGTTCTTC
CASSTGSSYNEQFF
>TRBV19|TRBJ1-6|NA|NA
TGTGCCAGTAGTATCCTCCACGGGGGTAATTCACCCCTCCACTTT
CASSILHGGNSPLHF
>TRBV28|TRBJ1-1|NA|NA
TGTGCCAGCAGTCCCGGACACCTGAACACTGAAGCTTTCTTT
CASSPGHLNTEAFF
>TRBV10-3|TRBJ2-7|NA|NA
TGTGCCATCAAAGGTGACACCTCCTACGAGCAGTACTTC
CAIKGDTSYEQYF
>TRBV5-1|TRBJ1-3|TRBD1|NA
TGCGCCAGCAGCTTGGGGACAGGCTCTGGAAACACCATATATTTT
CASSLGTGSGNTIYF
>TRBV25-1|TRBJ1-6|TRBD1|NA
TGTGCCAGCAGTGAATCGCCAGGGGGTAATTCACCCCTCCACTTT
CASSESPGGNSPLHF
>TRBV27|TRBJ1-6|NA|NA
TGTGCCAGCAGTCCGAACCCTCTACAGGGCTGGCTTTTTTCACCCCTCCACTTT
CASSPNPLQGWLFSPLHF
>TRBV5-1|TRBJ2-1|TRBD1|NA
TGCGCCAGCAGCGTGACAGGGGGTGGGAATGAGCAGTTCTTC
CASSVTGGGNEQFF
>TRBV10-3|TRBJ2-2|NA|NA
TGTGCCATCGGCAGGGGGGGCACCGGGGAGCTGTTTTTT
CAIGRGGTGELFF
>TRBV2|TRBJ1-2|NA|NA
TGTGCCAGCAGTGAAAACTATGGCTACACCTTC
CASSENYGYTF
>TRBV6-2/TRBV6-3|TRBJ1-4|NA|NA
TGTGCCAGCAGTCTACAAGTGGGGGAAAAACTGTTTTTT
CASSLQVGEKLFF
>TRBV10-1|TRBJ2-2|NA|NA
TGCGCCAGCAGTGCCCCGGGGGCGGACACCGGGGAGCTGTTTTTT
CASSAPGADTGELFF
>TRBV12-3/TRBV12-4|TRBJ2-5|NA|NA
TGTGCCAGCAGTTTCGGTAGGGTGGAGACCCAGTACTTC
CASSFGRVETQYF
>TRBV7-8|TRBJ1-6|TRBD1|once
TGTGCCAGCAGCGTTGTGGACGGGACAGGGGCCCAGCCCCTCCACTTT
CASSVVDGTGAQPLHF
>TRBV18|TRBJ1-3|NA|NA
TGTGCCAGCTCATCCTCACTCCTTACAGGGAACTCTGGAAACACCATATATTTT
CASSSSLLTGNSGNTIYF
>TRBV3-1/TRBV3-2|TRBJ2-7|TRBD2|few
TGTGCCAGCAGCGATACAACTCGACTAGCGGGAGGGGGCTACGAGCAGTACTTC
CASSDTTRLAGGGYEQYF
>TRBV6-1|TRBJ2-2|NA|few
TGTGCCAGCAGTGAAGCGGACACCGGGGAGCTGTTTTTT
CASSEADTGELFF
>TRBV28|TRBJ1-2|NA|NA
TGTGCCAGCAGTACCTACAGCAACTATGGCTACACCTTC
CASSTYSNYGYTF
>TRBV19|TRBJ2-3|TRBD2|NA
TGTGCCAGTATTGGCGGGGGGTTAGGCACAGATACGCAGTATTTT
CASIGGGLGTDTQYF
>TRBV7-3|TRBJ2-2|TRBD2|NA
TGTGCCAGCAGTAAAAGCGGGGTGAACACCGGGGAGCTGTTTTTT
CASSKSGVNTGELFF
>TRBV27|TRBJ2-7|TRBD1|once
TGTGCCAGCACACGACAGGGTAGCTACGAGCAGTACTTC
CASTRQGSYEQYF
>TRBV3-1/TRBV3-2|TRBJ2-1|NA|NA
TGTGCCAGCATATCGACAGAATACAATGAGCAGTTCTTC
CASISTEYNEQFF
>TRBV11-2|TRBJ1-1|NA|few
TGTGCCAGCAGCCTACTCAACACTGAAGCTTTCTTT
CASSLLNTEAFF
>TRBV5-1|TRBJ2-1|NA|NA
TGCGCCAGCAGCTTACGTAGAGGGCACAATGAGCAGTTCTTC
CASSLRRGHNEQFF
>TRBV14|TRBJ2-1|TRBD1|NA
TGTGCCAGCGGGCTTTGGGGACAGAGAAACAATGAGCAGTTCTTC
CASGLWGQRNNEQFF
>TRBV14|TRBJ2-2|TRBD1|NA
TGTGCCAACTCGGACAGGGGGCGCGGGGACACCGGGGAGCTGTTTTTT
CANSDRGRGDTGELFF
>TRBV7-9|TRBJ1-1|NA|NA
TGTGCCAGCAGCTTATCCCCCACTGAAGCTTTCTTT
CASSLSPTEAFF
>TRBV2|TRBJ1-1|NA|once
TGTGCCAGCGGCTATGGGGTGAACACTGAAGCTTTCTTT
CASGYGVNTEAFF
>TRBV18|TRBJ2-2|TRBD1|NA
TGTGCCAGCTCACCTCCTTCGACAGGGGGCAGCACCGGGGAGCTGTTTTTT
CASSPPSTGGSTGELFF
>TRBV7-2|TRBJ1-5|NA|NA
TGTGCCAGCAGCTTGCTGGATCAGCCCCAGCATTTT
CASSLLDQPQHF
>TRBV23-1|TRBJ1-2|TRBD1|NA
TGCGCCAGCAGTCAACTTGACTCCACAGGGGACTATAACTATGGCTACACCTTC
CASSQLDSTGDYNYGYTF
>TRBV4-1|TRBJ2-2|TRBD1|few
TGCGCCAGCAGCCGACAGGGATCGAACACCGGGGAGCTGTTTTTT
CASSRQGSNTGELFF
>TRBV19|TRBJ1-5|NA|NA
TGTGCCAGTACCCGGGGGCGGGGTTTGGGCAATCAGCCCCAGCATTTT
CASTRGRGLGNQPQHF
>TRBV28|TRBJ1-2|TRBD1|NA
TGTGCCAGCAGTCCAGGGGACAGGCGAGATAACTATGGCTACACCTTC
CASSPGDRRDNYGYTF
>TRBV2|TRBJ2-5|TRBD2|NA
TGTGCCAGCCAGGGACTAGCGGGGGTCCGAACCCGGGGGACCCAGTACTTC
CASQGLAGVRTRGTQYF
>TRBV19|TRBJ1-1|NA|NA
TGTGCCAGTAGCCCCCGACACGCTACGAACACTGAAGCTTTCTTT
CASSPRHATNTEAFF
>TRBV28|TRBJ1-2|NA|NA
TGTGCCAGCAGTTTATCAGTCTATGGCTACACCTTC
CASSLSVYGYTF
>TRBV9|TRBJ1-1|TRBD1|once
TGTGCCAGCAGCGTAGGGGACAGACTCACTGAAGCTTTCTTT
CASSVGDRLTEAFF
>TRBV19|TRBJ2-7|NA|NA
TGTGCCAGTAGCCCTATTCCGGGCTCACCAGCCAGCGAGCAGTACTTC
CASSPIPGSPASEQYF
>TRBV7-9|TRBJ2-5|NA|few
TGTGCCAGCAGCTCTTATGGAGGTCCACAAGAGACCCAGTACTTC
CASSSYGGPQETQYF
>TRBV24-1|TRBJ2-7|NA|NA
TGTGCCACCAGTGATTTCTACGAGCAGTACTTC
CATSDFYEQYF
>TRBV5-4|TRBJ1-4|TRBD1|NA
TGTGCCAGCAGCACTGACCCGGGACAGGGTAGTGAAAAACTGTTTTTT
CASSTDPGQGSEKLFF
>TRBV7-2|TRBJ2-7|NA|NA
TGTGCCAGCAGCTTCAGTAGAAACTACGAGCAGTACTTC
CASSFSRNYEQYF
>TRBV12-3/TRBV12-4|TRBJ2-5|NA|NA
TGTGCCAGCAGTTTTGAAGAGACCCAGTACTTC
CASSFEETQYF
>TRBV10-1|TRBJ1-1|NA|NA
TGCGCCAGCAGTGAAGCAGGGGCGAACACTGAAGCTTTCTTT
CASSEAGANTEAFF
>TRBV7-9|TRBJ2-2|TRBD2|NA
TGTGCCAGCAGCTTCGAAGTCGGACTAGCGGGCACCGGGGAGCTGTTTTTT
CASSFEVGLAGTGELFF
>TRBV6-1|TRBJ1-1|NA|NA
TGTGCCAGCAGTGAAGAAGTGGTGGGGGAAGCTTTCTTT
CASSEEVVGEAFF
>TRBV28|TRBJ1-4|NA|NA
TGTGCCAGCAGTCTAAGAGGTGAAAAACTGTTTTTT
CASSLRGEKLFF